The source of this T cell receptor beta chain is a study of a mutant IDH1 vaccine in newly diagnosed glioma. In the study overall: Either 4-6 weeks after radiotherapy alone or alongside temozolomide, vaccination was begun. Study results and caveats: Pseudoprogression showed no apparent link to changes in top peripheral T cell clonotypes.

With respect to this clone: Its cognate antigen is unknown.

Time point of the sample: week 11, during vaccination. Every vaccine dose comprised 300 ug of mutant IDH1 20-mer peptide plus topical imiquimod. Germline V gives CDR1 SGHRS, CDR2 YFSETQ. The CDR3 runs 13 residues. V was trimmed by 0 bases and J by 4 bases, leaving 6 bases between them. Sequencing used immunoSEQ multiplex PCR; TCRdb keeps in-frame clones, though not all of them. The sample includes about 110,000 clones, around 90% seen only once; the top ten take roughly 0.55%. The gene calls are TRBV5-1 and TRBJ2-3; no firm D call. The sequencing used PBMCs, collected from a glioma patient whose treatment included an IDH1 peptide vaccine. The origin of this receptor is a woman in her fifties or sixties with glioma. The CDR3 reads CASSLDSPDTQYF. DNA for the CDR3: TGCGCCAGCAGCTTGGACAGTCCAGATACGCAGTATTTT.